Presented here are 12 T cell receptor beta chains from one specimen sequenced in a study of cytomegalovirus exposure and HLA in healthy donors. Both 60 Vbeta primers and 13 Jbeta primers went into the PCR. Profiled with immunoSEQ multiplex PCR; TCRdb holds only in-frame clones, not every one. This table holds around 130,000 clones, over 70% found once. Sequencing was done on a sample of PBMCs. The receptors here all came from a woman between 40 and 55 years old in good health and CMV-seronegative.

V usage is TRBV11-2 and J usage is TRBJ2-7; D is unclear. Germline values: CDR1 SGHAT, CDR2 FQNNGV. The CDR3 has 16 residues. Trimming took off 5 bases at V and 3 bases at J, with 20 bases between the two ends. CDR3 coding DNA: TGTGCCAGCAGCGCCCCCGGCACAGTGAAGAACTACGAGCAGTACTTC. Translation gives CASSAPGTVKNYEQYF.

The V and J genes are TRBV7-2 and TRBJ2-5; 7 nucleotides agree with TRBD2. The J call may not be correct, given that the DNA end is closer to TRBJ2-7. Germline assignment: CDR1 SGHTA and CDR2 FQGNSA. CDR3 size: 14 residues. For the CDR3, the DNA is TGTGCCAGCAGCTTCCCGGGACTACTCTACGAGCAGTACTTC. It yields the protein CASSFPGLLYEQYF.

The chain uses TRBV19 and TRBJ2-4; D is unresolved. V was clipped by 6 bases and J by 6 bases, with 12 bases between them. The CDR3 extends over 13 amino acids. The germline CDR1 and CDR2 sequences are LNHDA and SQIVND (reference sequence). This CDR3 is CASRVAGVNIQYF. CDR3 coding DNA: TGTGCCAGTAGAGTCGCCGGAGTAAACATTCAGTACTTC.

For the CDR3, the DNA is TGTGCCTGGAGTGTAACAGTAGATAGCAATCAGCCCCAGCATTTT. Translating gives CAWSVTVDSNQPQHF. The V and J genes are TRBV30 and TRBJ1-5; D not resolved. Germline lookup yields CDR1 GTSNPN and CDR2 SVGIG (reference sequence). V was cut by 0 bases and J by 0 bases, with 9 bases left in between. This CDR3 comprises 15 residues.

This clone was seen a handful of times. A junction end diverges from the germline sequence, so it may reflect a read error. The rearrangement joins TRBV4-2 to TRBJ2-3, with 11 bases lining up with TRBD2. Germline V gene lookup returns CDR1 LGHNA and CDR2 YNFKEQ. This CDR3 has 17 amino acids. For the CDR3, the DNA is TGTGCCAGCAGCCAAGATACCACTAGCGGGAGTGCCTATACGGAGTATTTT. Protein product: CASSQDTTSGSAYTEYF.

The gene calls are TRBV5-1 and TRBJ2-7; 9 bases are a match to TRBD1. From germline, CDR1 is SGHRS and CDR2 YFSETQ. This CDR3 spans 16 amino acids. The junction had 10 bases not matched to a gene; V was cut back by 3 bases and J by 3 bases. The CDR3 loop is CASSSEGWDRVYEQYF. DNA for the CDR3: TGCGCCAGCAGCTCGGAGGGGTGGGACAGGGTCTACGAGCAGTACTTC. The entire variable domain, with the rest obtained from reference TRBV5-1 and TRBJ2-7, is as follows: KAGVTQTPRYLIKTRGQQVTLSCSPISGHRSVSWYQQTPGQGLQFLFEYFSETQRNKGNFPGRFSGRQFSNSRSEMNVSTLELGDSALYLCASSSEGWDRVYEQYFGPGTRLTVT.

The rearrangement joins TRBV19 to TRBJ2-1, with D perhaps TRBD2 (7 bases). V lost 3 bases, J lost 12 bases, and 27 bases lay in between. Germline V gene sequence: CDR1 LNHDA, CDR2 SQIVND (reference sequence). CDR3 length: 17 residues. CDR3 in DNA: TGTGCCAGTAGTATGCTGGGGGGGCTAGCGGACCTTCGGGGGCAGTTCTTC. Encoded protein: CASSMLGGLADLRGQFF.

The chain links TRBV12-5 to TRBJ2-1, with TRBD2 identical over 8 bases. Trimming took 3 bases from V and 15 from J; bases not matched to a gene: 4. The length of the CDR3 is 11 residues. Per germline, CDR1 LGHNT and CDR2 FRNRAP. The CDR3 coding sequence is TGTGCTAGTGGTTTAAGCGGGAGTGTGTTCTTC. Residues: CASGLSGSVFF.

On this clone: Other DNA sequences within the sample encode an identical CDR3. The chain uses TRBV28 and TRBJ1-2, with 11 positions matching TRBD1. The CDR3 length is 15 residues. Germline loops: CDR1 MDHEN, CDR2 SYDVKM. V lost 3 bases to trimming and J lost 4 bases; unmatched junction nucleotides: 4. DNA for the CDR3: TGTGCCAGCAGTTTGGACAGGGGGCTTGGCTATGGCTACACCTTC. Translated: CASSLDRGLGYGYTF.

Details on this clone: An end of the junction does not agree with germline; a read error may underlie this. V usage is TRBV7-9 and J usage is TRBJ2-7, with 7 bases fitting TRBD1. The CDR3 sequence is 19 residues long. CDR1 and CDR2 (germline): SEHNR, FQNEAQ (reference sequence). The CDR3 reads CSSSSSPNVRTGMGYEQYF. The CDR3 DNA sequence: TGTTCCAGCAGCTCCTCACCGAATGTACGGACAGGCATGGGCTACGAGCAGTACTTC.

The chain has TRBV28 and TRBJ1-2; perhaps TRBD1 as D (5 bases). The ends were cut back, 6 bases at V and 2 bases at J, with 7 bases in the middle. CDR1 is MDHEN, CDR2 SYDVKM, per germline. The CDR3 is 12 amino acids. CDR3 bases: TGTGCCAGCAGCTCAGGGAACTATGGCTACACCTTC. It translates to CASSSGNYGYTF.

On this clone: The same CDR3 also results from other DNA sequences found in this sample. The CDR3 sequence is CASSRNGEEGGYTF. CDR3 bases: TGTGCCAGCAGCCGAAACGGGGAGGAGGGTGGCTACACCTTC. The V and J genes are TRBV6-5 and TRBJ1-2; D unresolved. The CDR3 consists of 14 residues. Germline assignment: CDR1 MNHEY and CDR2 SVGAGI. The V gene lost 6 bases and the J gene lost 7 bases, with 18 bases spanning the gap.